This T cell receptor (beta chain) was found in a study of blood T cells in healthy people across ages (dated by TCRdb to the mid-2010s). Regarding the research as a whole: In model experiments, roughly one uniquely barcoded TCR beta cDNA molecule per two T cells was captured by template switching. The study measured age-related changes in TCR beta repertoire diversity using deep sequencing normalized with unique cDNA molecular identifiers. Donors were grouped into four age groups: young (average 16 years), middle-aged (under 40), aged (approximately 58) and long-lived (around 82). To avoid experimental bias, donors of different ages were spread randomly across the sequencing lanes. Two additional independent replicas of 1 million unique cDNA reads from the same blood draw were analyzed for two donors (one aged 18 to 30 and one aged 80 or older).

Regarding this clonotype: Its antigen specificity is not known. No base quality information exists; no much larger clone differs at one position.

Trimming costs V 3 bases and J 5 bases, and their ends lie 19 bases apart. For CDR1 and CDR2, the germline V gene lists MGHRA and YSYEKL. From its cysteine to its phenylalanine, the CDR3 spans 16 amino acids. Here the CDR3 DNA is all that survives: 48 bases in frame from base 1. The 40 or so donors, aged about 6 to 95 years, were systemically healthy Caucasian individuals from Russia. About 9.6 milliliters of peripheral blood were collected from each donor into EDTA-treated Vacutainer tubes. Ficoll-Paque density-gradient centrifugation was used to isolate PBMCs, with at least 7 million obtained per sample. Trizol reagent was used to extract total RNA from the PBMCs, yielding at least 5 micrograms per sample. The percentages of naive CD45RAhigh/CD27high T cells were determined by flow cytometry on a PBMC aliquot from every donor. What the work shows at the level of the full study, not this receptor alone: Since profiling was done on bulk unsorted PBMCs, naive and antigen-experienced compartments could not be conclusively compared. Observed TCR beta diversity correlated strongly with the percentage of naive T cells measured by flow cytometry. Because donor CMV infection status was unknown, age-related changes in expanded clonotypes were potentially confounded. Estimates of total diversity from one million sequenced T cells were regarded as lower bounds and underestimates. As age increased, observed TCR beta diversity per million T cells dropped in a roughly linear way, and a significant reduction was already evident by age 40. The long-lived group showed more naive CD4+ T cells, fewer expanded clones and increased TCR diversity than the aged group, suggesting age selection.

The library came from 5' RACE. For sequencing, an Illumina HiSeq 2500 was employed. A second PCR of roughly 6 to 12 cycles was performed with a sample-barcoded 5' primer and a J-beta primer mix. A template-switch 5' adaptor carrying 12 random nucleotides introduced a unique molecular identifier onto each TCR beta cDNA molecule. Each sample yielded at least 2.5 million CDR3-containing paired-end reads. The Mint cDNA synthesis kit, primed by a TRBC-specific oligonucleotide, was used to synthesize first-strand cDNA from all RNA. Following uracil-DNA glycosylase treatment, all cDNA underwent a first 18-cycle PCR with the universal primers M1SS and BC2_uni_R. Under the source paper's analysis protocol: Each sample was normalized by randomly selecting 1 million high-quality reads, each carrying a distinct molecular identifier. Reads with shared molecular identifiers were discarded instead of being binned into consensus sequences. MiTCR, with a Q25 quality threshold and the strictest error-elimination algorithm, was used for CDR3 identification, clonotype clustering and error correction. A nonparametric unseen species model with Euler transformation was used to estimate a lower bound on total TCR beta diversity. TCRdb applied fastp at Q25 and MiXCR to the public reads, then kept only in-frame beta chains. Each entry is one CDR3 protein sequence, shown with its most common DNA and genes. The V and J calls here are based on TCRdb, not the publication. This sample is represented by about 1,500,000 distinct CDR3 sequences; approximately 28% of them were singletons. The ten top clones hold 7.7% of the sample.

The clonotype comes from a woman aged 25 to 39 in good health. Material for sequencing was blood. Rearrangement joined TRBV4-1 to TRBJ1-1; TRBD1 is perhaps the D gene, given 6 matching bases. CDR3 reads: CASSQGFVTGKTEAFF. Here is the DNA: TGCGCCAGCAGCCAGGGTTTCGTAACAGGGAAAACTGAAGCTTTCTTT.